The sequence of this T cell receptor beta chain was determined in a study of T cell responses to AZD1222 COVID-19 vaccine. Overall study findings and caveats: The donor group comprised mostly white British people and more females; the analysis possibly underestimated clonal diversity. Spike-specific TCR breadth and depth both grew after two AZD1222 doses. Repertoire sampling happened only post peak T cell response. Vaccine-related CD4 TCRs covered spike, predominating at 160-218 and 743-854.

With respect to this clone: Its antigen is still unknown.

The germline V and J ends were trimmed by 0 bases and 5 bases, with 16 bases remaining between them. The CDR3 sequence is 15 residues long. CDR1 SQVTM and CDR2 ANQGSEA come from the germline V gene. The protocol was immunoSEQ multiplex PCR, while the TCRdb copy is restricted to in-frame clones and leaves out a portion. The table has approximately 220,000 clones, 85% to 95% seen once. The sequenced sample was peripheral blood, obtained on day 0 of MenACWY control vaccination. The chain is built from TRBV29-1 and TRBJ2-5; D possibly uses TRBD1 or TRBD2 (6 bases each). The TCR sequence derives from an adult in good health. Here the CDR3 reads CSVEDLGGSGETQYF. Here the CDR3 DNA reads TGCAGCGTTGAAGATCTAGGGGGGAGCGGGGAGACCCAGTACTTC.